Listed below are T cell receptor beta chains from one sample, sequenced in a study of OX40 agonist ivuxolimab in advanced cancers. Data came from immunoSEQ multiplex PCR; TCRdb stores just in-frame clones and leaves some out. The table lists about 81,000 clones, approximately 94% of them singletons. The input for sequencing was CD4+ or CD8+ T cells sorted from blood, taken in a trial of the OX40 agonist ivuxolimab. These receptors originate from an adult with an advanced solid tumor such as melanoma, head and neck, liver or kidney cancer. Each CDR3 is given with its conserved first and last residue. A D gene is named only where the DNA matches it firmly. Clone size is shown for a subset of rows, as once, few, many or a class of expanded clone.

>-|TRBJ2-3|TRBV7-2|-
TGTGCCAGCAGCTTAGATTGGCGCACAGATACGCAGTATTTT
CASSLDWRTDTQYF
>-|TRBJ2-7|TRBV6-5|TRBD1
TGTGCCAGCAGTGACTCCGGGACAGGGGAGAACGAGCAGTACTTC
CASSDSGTGENEQYF
>-|TRBJ1-2|TRBV2|-
TGTGCCAGCAGTGGGACCCCCTGGGGGCAGGGAAACTATGGCTACACCTTC
CASSGTPWGQGNYGYTF
>-|TRBJ1-2|TRBV11-2|-
TGTGCCAGCAGCTTAGATGTCCAGGAAACCTTTGGTGGTGGCTACACCTTC
CASSLDVQETFGGGYTF
>-|TRBJ1-1|TRBV7-6|-
TGTGCCAGCAGCTTAGCGTTGGGGGCGAACACTGAAGCTTTCTTT
CASSLALGANTEAFF
>-|TRBJ1-6|TRBV5-5|-
TGTGCCAGCAGCACCTCACCCCTCCACTTT
CASSTSPLHF
>-|TRBJ2-7|TRBV27|TRBD1
TGTGCCAGCATCGGACAGGGAACCTACGAGCAGTACTTC
CASIGQGTYEQYF
>-|TRBJ2-7|TRBV7-9|TRBD1
TGTGCCAGCGCCGGGACAGGGGGCTACGAGCAGTACTTC
CASAGTGGYEQYF
>-|TRBJ1-1|TRBV2|-
TGTGCCAGGGTTGGGGTGCGGGACACTGAAGCTTTCTTT
CARVGVRDTEAFF
>-|TRBJ2-1|TRBV19|TRBD2
TGTGCCAGTCTAGCGGGGTACAATGAGCAGTTCTTC
CASLAGYNEQFF
>once|TRBJ1-3|TRBV9|-
TGTGCCAGCAGCCCCCAAGTACCTGGAAACACCATATATTTT
CASSPQVPGNTIYF
>-|TRBJ1-1|TRBV15|-
TGTGCCGTCAGCACCGGGACTGAAGCTTTCTTT
CAVSTGTEAFF
>-|TRBJ1-2|TRBV19|-
TGTGCCAGTAGTACCTCCCTGGACAGAGCCCATGGCTACACCTTC
CASSTSLDRAHGYTF
>-|TRBJ2-7|TRBV28|-
TGTGCCAGCAGTTTACCGGGCGGGCCACGCTCCTACGAGCAGTACTTC
CASSLPGGPRSYEQYF
>-|TRBJ2-2|TRBV4-3|-
TGCGCCAGCAGCGAAGGGGTTTACAGGGCCGGGGAGCTGTTTTTT
CASSEGVYRAGELFF
>-|TRBJ2-1|TRBV19|-
TGTGCCAGCAGCGTGTACAATGAGCAGTTCTTC
CASSVYNEQFF
>-|TRBJ2-7|TRBV5-6|TRBD1
TGTGCCAGCATCGCGGGACAGGTGAACTCCTACGAGCAGTACTTC
CASIAGQVNSYEQYF
>-|TRBJ1-5|TRBV25-1|-
TGTGCCAGCAGCACAGGGAGTAGTCAGCCCCAGCATTTT
CASSTGSSQPQHF
>-|TRBJ1-2|TRBV7-6|-
TGTGCCAGCAGCTTAGACACCTACTATGGCTACACCTTC
CASSLDTYYGYTF
>-|TRBJ1-2|TRBV10-3|TRBD1
TGTGCCATCAGAAGACGGGACAGGGGAGACATTAACTATGGCTACACCTTC
CAIRRRDRGDINYGYTF
>once|TRBJ1-2|TRBV7-6|-
TGTGCCAGCAGCTTATGGGGGAGGGGCTCCAACTATGGCTACACCTTC
CASSLWGRGSNYGYTF
>-|TRBJ2-3|TRBV29-1|TRBD2
TGCAGCGTTGAGGCTAGCGGGAGGCTGGCCGATACGCAGTATTTT
CSVEASGRLADTQYF
>-|TRBJ2-1|TRBV4-1|-
TGCGCCAGCAGCCAGACCGGTCAGGCCGAGCAGTTCTTC
CASSQTGQAEQFF
>-|TRBJ2-1|TRBV25-1|-
TGTGCCAGCAGTGAATATGGGGTCTACAATGAGCAGTTCTTC
CASSEYGVYNEQFF
>-|TRBJ2-7|TRBV4-1|-
TGCGCCAGCAGCCTGCAAGGGGTCGCGACTGGATCAACCTACGAGCAGTACTTC
CASSLQGVATGSTYEQYF
>-|TRBJ2-2|TRBV14|TRBD2
TGTGCCAGCAGCCAACTAGTTAGCGGGAGCCTACTGGGCGGGGAGCTGTTTTTT
CASSQLVSGSLLGGELFF
>-|TRBJ2-1|TRBV19|-
TGTGCCAGCAGACAGGCCTCCTACAATGAGCAGTTCTTC
CASRQASYNEQFF
>few|TRBJ1-5|TRBV4-2|-
TGTGCCAGCAGCCAAGGACCTAATCAGCCCCAGCATTTT
CASSQGPNQPQHF
>-|TRBJ1-1|TRBV11-3|-
TGTGCCAGCAGCTTAGTCTGGGGCACTGAAGCTTTCTTT
CASSLVWGTEAFF
>-|TRBJ2-7|TRBV19|-
TGTGCCAGTAGTCCCTGGGGGGGCCCGTACGAGCAGTACTTC
CASSPWGGPYEQYF
>-|TRBJ2-7|TRBV20-1|-
TGCAGTGCTAGAAGTCCCTACGAGCAGTACTTC
CSARSPYEQYF
>-|TRBJ2-1|TRBV2|TRBD2
TGTGCCAGCAGTGAAAGTCTAGCGGGAAACAATGAGCAGTTCTTC
CASSESLAGNNEQFF
>-|TRBJ2-7|TRBV2|TRBD1
TGTGCCAGCGCTCACGACCGGGACAGGCTATTC
CASAHDRDRLF
>-|TRBJ1-1|TRBV4-1|TRBD1
TGCGCCAGCAGCCAAGATGGGTTCCCAGGGGGTACGGACACTGAAGCTTTCTTT
CASSQDGFPGGTDTEAFF
>-|TRBJ1-1|TRBV19|TRBD1
TGTGCCACACACAGGGGAATGAACACTGAAGCTTTCTTT
CATHRGMNTEAFF
>-|TRBJ2-3|TRBV4-1|-
TGCGCCAGCAGCCAATTCAACAGAAACACAGATACGCAGTATTTT
CASSQFNRNTDTQYF
>-|TRBJ1-2|TRBV4-3|TRBD1
TGCGCCAGCAGCCAGCAAGGGGGACAGGCGGTGTTTGGCTACACCTTC
CASSQQGGQAVFGYTF
>-|TRBJ2-1|TRBV7-9|TRBD1
TGTGCCAGCAGCTCGACAGGGAAATTGGACAATGAGCAGTTCTTC
CASSSTGKLDNEQFF
>-|TRBJ2-1|TRBV27|-
TGTGCCAGCGGGGACGGGACCGATGTTTACAATGAGCAGTTCTTC
CASGDGTDVYNEQFF
>-|TRBJ1-2|TRBV15|TRBD1
TGTGCCACCAGCACACGGGACAGTTTCTATGGCTACACCTTC
CATSTRDSFYGYTF
>-|TRBJ1-2|TRBV6-1|-
TGTGCCAGCAGTGATCTACCCAGGGTGTCGAACTATGGCTACACCTTC
CASSDLPRVSNYGYTF
>-|TRBJ2-7|TRBV4-3|-
TGCGCCAGCAGCCCAGGACTGGCCTACGAGCAGTACTTC
CASSPGLAYEQYF
>-|TRBJ2-3|TRBV4-3|-
TGCGCCAGCAGCCAAGACGAACAAGATACGCAGTATTTT
CASSQDEQDTQYF
>-|TRBJ2-7|TRBV27|-
TGTGCCAGCACCTCGAGTGGCCACTCCTACGAGCAGTACTTC
CASTSSGHSYEQYF
>-|TRBJ2-1|TRBV28|-
TGTGCCAGCAGTTTACCTGACTTGGGGGCGGGCAATGAGCAGTTCTTC
CASSLPDLGAGNEQFF
>-|TRBJ1-2|TRBV15|-
TGTGCCACCAGCACGACAGTATACTATGGCTACACCTTC
CATSTTVYYGYTF
>-|TRBJ2-7|TRBV5-1|-
TGCGCCAGCAGCCAGTCCGGCCGCGAGCAGTACTTC
CASSQSGREQYF
>-|TRBJ2-3|TRBV7-3|TRBD2
TGTGCCAGCAGCTTTGCGGGAGGGGGAAGGACAGATACGCAGTATTTT
CASSFAGGGRTDTQYF
>-|TRBJ2-7|TRBV21-1|-
TGTGCCCCCGCGTTTAAGGACAGCCACCCCTTC
CAPAFKDSHPF
>-|TRBJ2-1|TRBV5-1|-
TGCGCCAGCAGCGGGTTCACTAGTCCCTCTAATGAGCAGTTCTTC
CASSGFTSPSNEQFF
>once|TRBJ2-7|TRBV7-9|-
TGTGCCAGCAGCCCAGTTGGGTCCTACGAGCAGTACTTC
CASSPVGSYEQYF